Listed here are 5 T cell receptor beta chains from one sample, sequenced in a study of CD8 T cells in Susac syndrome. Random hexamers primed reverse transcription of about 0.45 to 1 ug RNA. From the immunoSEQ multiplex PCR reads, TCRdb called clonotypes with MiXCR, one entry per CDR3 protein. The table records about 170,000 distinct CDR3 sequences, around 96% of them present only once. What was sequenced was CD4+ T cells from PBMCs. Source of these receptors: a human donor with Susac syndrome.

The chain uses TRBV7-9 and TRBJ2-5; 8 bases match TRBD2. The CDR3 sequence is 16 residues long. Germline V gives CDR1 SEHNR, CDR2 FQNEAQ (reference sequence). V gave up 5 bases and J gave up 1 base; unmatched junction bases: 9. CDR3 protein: CASSGGGSGVQETQYF. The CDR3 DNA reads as TGTGCCAGCAGCGGAGGCGGTAGCGGGGTCCAAGAGACCCAGTACTTC.

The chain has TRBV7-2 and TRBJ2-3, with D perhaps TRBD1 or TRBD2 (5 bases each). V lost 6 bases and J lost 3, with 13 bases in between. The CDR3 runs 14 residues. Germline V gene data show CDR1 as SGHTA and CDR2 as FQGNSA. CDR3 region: CASRPPGRTDTQYF. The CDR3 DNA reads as TGTGCCAGCAGACCTCCGGGACGGACAGATACGCAGTATTTT. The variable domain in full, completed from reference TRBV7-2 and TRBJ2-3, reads GAGVSQSPSNKVTEKGKDVELRCDPISGHTALYWYRQSLGQGLEFLIYFQGNSAPDKSGLPSDRFSAERTGGSVSTLTIQRTQQEDSAVYLCASRPPGRTDTQYFGPGTRLTVL.

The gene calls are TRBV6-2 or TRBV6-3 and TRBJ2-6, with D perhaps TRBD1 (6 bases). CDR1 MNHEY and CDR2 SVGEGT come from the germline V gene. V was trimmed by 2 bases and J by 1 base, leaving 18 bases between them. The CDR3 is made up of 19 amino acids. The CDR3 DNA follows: TGTGCCAGCAGTTACCCCTCACAGGGACGACATTCTGGGGCCAACGTCCTGACTTTC. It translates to CASSYPSQGRHSGANVLTF.

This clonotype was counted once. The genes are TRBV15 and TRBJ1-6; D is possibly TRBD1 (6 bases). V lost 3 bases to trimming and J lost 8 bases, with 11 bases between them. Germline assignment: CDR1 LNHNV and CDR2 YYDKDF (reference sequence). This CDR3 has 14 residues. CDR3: CATSSQGRDSPLHF. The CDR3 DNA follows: TGTGCCACCAGCAGCCAGGGGAGGGATTCACCCCTCCACTTT.

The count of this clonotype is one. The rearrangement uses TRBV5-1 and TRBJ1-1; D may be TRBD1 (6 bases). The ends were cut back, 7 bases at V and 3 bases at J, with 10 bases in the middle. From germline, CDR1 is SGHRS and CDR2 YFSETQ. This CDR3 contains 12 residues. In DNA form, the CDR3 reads TGCGCCAGCTCGACAGGTTACACTGAAGCTTTCTTT. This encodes CASSTGYTEAFF.